A single sample gave rise to the 12 T cell receptor beta chains below, sequenced in a study of cytomegalovirus exposure and HLA in healthy donors. The primer mix had 60 Vbeta and 13 Jbeta primers. Method: immunoSEQ multiplex PCR; TCRdb's copy keeps in-frame clones and lacks some. The repertoire has roughly 120,000 clones, roughly 82% of them found once; the top ten carry about 13%. Sequences were obtained from PBMCs. The receptors were sampled from a woman between 55 and 75 years old in good health and CMV-seropositive.

This chain connects TRBV2 to TRBJ2-6; perhaps TRBD1 as D (6 bases). The germline V and J ends were trimmed by 6 bases and 5 bases, with 14 bases remaining between them. Germline loops: CDR1 SNHLY, CDR2 FYNNEI. The CDR3 covers 15 residues. The CDR3 spells CASRQDRPRANVLTF. The CDR3 coding sequence is TGTGCCAGCAGACAAGACAGGCCTAGGGCCAACGTCCTGACTTTC.

This chain uses TRBV7-9 with TRBJ1-4; TRBD1 is a possible D gene (6 bases). Germline V gives CDR1 SEHNR, CDR2 FQNEAQ (reference sequence). V lost 1 base and J 0 bases, leaving 12 bases between the germline ends. The CDR3 is made up of 17 amino acids. The DNA of the CDR3 is TGTGCCAGCAGCTTAGAGTTCGGGACACCAACTAATGAAAAACTGTTTTTT. Its protein is CASSLEFGTPTNEKLFF.

The chain uses TRBV19 and TRBJ1-5; 7 bases match TRBD1. V lost 8 bases to trimming and J lost 0 bases; unmatched junction nucleotides: 7. CDR1 and CDR2 from the germline V gene are LNHDA and SQIVND (reference sequence). This CDR3 comprises 15 residues. The DNA of the CDR3 is TGTGCCAGTTGGGAAGACAGGGATAGCAATCAGCCCCAGCATTTT. Translated, it gives CASWEDRDSNQPQHF.

This clone showed up just a few times. The rearrangement joins TRBV11-1 to TRBJ2-1; the match to TRBD1 covers 10 bases. Germline CDR1 and CDR2: SGHAT and FQDESV (reference sequence). The ends lost 5 bases at V and 3 bases at J; junction bases unmatched: 4. CDR3 size: 15 residues. The CDR3 reads CASSPWDRGYNEQFF. DNA of the CDR3: TGTGCCAGCAGCCCTTGGGACAGGGGCTACAATGAGCAGTTCTTC.

In this sample, this clone turned up once. The chain has TRBV9 and TRBJ2-3; the match to TRBD2 covers 16 bases. The V gene end was trimmed by 3 bases and the J gene end by 4 bases; junction bases not matched to a gene: 14. The CDR3 consists of 20 residues. The germline gives CDR1 SGDLS, CDR2 YYNGEE. In DNA, the CDR3 is TGTGCCAGCAGCGCCTCCGGGACTAGCGGGAGGGCCGTGTCCCCAGATACGCAGTATTTT. This sequence encodes CASSASGTSGRAVSPDTQYF.

The chain has TRBV7-2 and TRBJ2-2; D ambiguous. Trimming cost V 1 base and J 8 bases, with 11 bases left between them. The CDR3 length is 14 residues. CDR1 is SGHTA and CDR2 is FQGNSA in the germline V gene. The CDR3 sequence is CASSLGLHGGELFF. The DNA for the CDR3 is TGTGCCAGCAGCTTAGGACTGCATGGGGGGGAGCTGTTTTTT.

V gene TRBV19 combines with J gene TRBJ2-5; 8 nucleotides align to TRBD1. CDR1 and CDR2 (germline): LNHDA, SQIVND (reference sequence). The CDR3 spans 15 residues. With V trimmed by 3 bases and J by 5 bases, 8 bases remained unmatched. The CDR3, as DNA: TGTGCCAGTAGTATGGGGCAGGGGGCACTGGAGACCCAGTACTTC. Translated, it gives CASSMGQGALETQYF.

CDR3 sequence reads: CASIPGQTLSGANVLTF. CDR3 nucleotides: TGTGCCAGCATCCCGGGACAGACTCTCTCTGGGGCCAACGTCCTGACTTTC. This chain connects TRBV18 to TRBJ2-6, with 7 bases identical to TRBD1. The CDR3 runs 17 residues. Germline V gene lookup returns CDR1 KGHSH and CDR2 LQKENI. Trimming removed 8 bases from V and 0 bases from J; junction bases left unmatched: 10.

V gene TRBV4-2 combines with J gene TRBJ1-1; TRBD1 aligns across 7 bases. The CDR3 has 14 residues. Per germline, CDR1 LGHNA and CDR2 YNFKEQ. V gave up 0 bases and J gave up 7 bases; unmatched junction bases: 5. The CDR3 spells CASSQDSGGIEAFF. The CDR3 DNA reads TGTGCCAGCAGCCAAGATTCAGGGGGGATTGAAGCTTTCTTT.

The V gene is TRBV29-1, the J gene TRBJ1-1; D is ambiguous. Germline V gene sequence: CDR1 SQVTM, CDR2 ANQGSEA. CDR3 length: 12 amino acids. Trimming took 6 bases from V and 1 from J, leaving 9 bases between them. Written as DNA, the CDR3 is TGCAGCGTCGCTGCACAGAACACTGAAGCTTTCTTT. Protein product: CSVAAQNTEAFF.

V gene TRBV6-1 combines with J gene TRBJ2-7, with D possibly being TRBD1 (6 bases). The CDR3 is 13 residues long. The germline V and J ends were trimmed by 6 bases and 1 base, with 10 bases remaining between them. Germline V gene sequence: CDR1 MNHNS, CDR2 SASEGT. CDR3 loop: CASRVQGSYEQYF. The CDR3 DNA is TGTGCCAGCAGAGTTCAGGGGTCCTACGAGCAGTACTTC.

The chain recombines TRBV9 with TRBJ2-5; D may be TRBD1 (6 bases). The J call could be wrong; TRBJ2-7 is a better fit for the DNA end. Germline-derived CDR1 and CDR2 are SGDLS and YYNGEE. This CDR3 is 12 amino acids long. CDR3 residues: CASSGDTYEQYF. CDR3 in DNA: TGTGCCAGCAGTGGGGACACCTACGAGCAGTACTTC.